Given below is one T cell receptor beta chain in context. Its cognate antigen is unknown. Calling Graves' hyperthyroidism stable meant ophthalmopathy did not progress within 18 months. Those with hyperthyroidism were 18 to 65 years old, newly diagnosed, and ill for under 2 months. The ends lost 3 bases at V and 7 bases at J; junction bases unmatched: 8. CDR3 length equals 14 residues. Germline CDR1 LGHNA, CDR2 YSLEER. The sample belongs to a study of T cells in Graves' hyperthyroidism and ophthalmopathy. Study findings and constraints: The model predicted ophthalmopathy a median around 6.5 months before onset.

RNA transcripts were the template for amplifying TCR beta CDR3 regions. The TCR CDR3 was amplified in a first-round RT-PCR using the HTBI primer set. In TCRdb, the multiplex PCR reads were re-called with MiXCR into one record per CDR3 protein. The table lists roughly 740,000 distinct CDR3 sequences, about a sixth of them singletons, with around 8% in the top ten. This sequence originates from a man aged 18 to 35 with Graves' hyperthyroidism. Sequenced: blood. The chain joins TRBV4-3 to TRBJ1-1, with 7 bases aligning to TRBD1. The DNA of the CDR3 is TGCGCCAGCAGCCAGACCGGGACAGCCATTGAAGCTTTCTTT. It translates to CASSQTGTAIEAFF.